Shown below are 10 T cell receptor beta chains from a single sample sequenced in a study of Ad26.COV2.S vaccination and SARS-CoV-2 variants. The treatment denotes: some 19 received Ad26.COV2.S at low or high dose, single or two shots; about 5 received placebo; per-sample allocation not given. Sampling happened 63 days after the first vaccine or placebo injection. Some clones are missing from TCRdb's copy, which holds only in-frame ones; the method was immunoSEQ multiplex PCR. The table lists approximately 300,000 clones, about 85% of them singletons, with 2.1% in the top ten. The specimen was peripheral blood, collected in a trial of Ad26.COV2.S vaccine versus placebo. These receptors all stem from a person aged 18 to 59 who received the Ad26.COV2.S COVID-19 vaccine or a placebo.

The chain recombines TRBV5-6 with TRBJ2-7; 8 nucleotides align to TRBD1. Germline lookup yields CDR1 SGHDT and CDR2 YYEEEE. The CDR3 loop spans 15 amino acids. After removal of 1 base from V and 3 bases from J, the junction contained 6 bases not matched to a gene. CDR3 DNA: TGTGCCAGCAGCTTGCGACCCGGACAGGGCTACGAGCAGTACTTC. This sequence encodes CASSLRPGQGYEQYF.

This rearrangement joins TRBV7-3 to TRBJ2-1; D is possibly TRBD1 (6 bases). Trimming removed 5 bases from V and 1 base from J, with 12 bases in between. Germline CDR1 reads SGHTA; CDR2 reads FQGTGA. The CDR3 contains 15 residues. This CDR3 is CASSPWTVSYNEQFF. The CDR3 DNA follows: TGTGCCAGCAGCCCTTGGACAGTTTCCTACAATGAGCAGTTCTTC.

The chain employs TRBV29-1 and TRBJ2-3; TRBD1 matches at 8 bases. CDR1 is SQVTM, CDR2 ANQGSEA, per germline. V shed 6 bases, J shed 3 bases, and the junction held 5 bases outside the gene matches. This CDR3 has 13 amino acids. The CDR3 here is CSVSGQATDTQYF. DNA of the CDR3: TGCAGCGTCTCGGGACAGGCGACAGATACGCAGTATTTT.

As regards this clone: Other DNA sequences within the sample encode an identical CDR3. The chain uses TRBV29-1 and TRBJ1-1; D gene unclear. The germline V gene encodes CDR1 SQVTM and CDR2 ANQGSEA. V was shortened by 7 bases and J by 0 bases, with 3 bases between the two germline ends. This CDR3 is built from 10 residues. CDR3 nucleotides: TGCAGCGGGTTGAACACTGAAGCTTTCTTT. Residues: CSGLNTEAFF.

The V gene is TRBV19, the J gene TRBJ1-4; tentatively, D is TRBD1 (6 bases). Between the trimmed V and J ends, which lost 9 bases and 8 bases, there was a span of 16 bases. Germline CDR1 and CDR2: LNHDA and SQIVND (reference sequence). CDR3 length: 13 amino acids. CDR3 amino acids: CASSSGVAEKLFF. The CDR3 bases are TGTGCCAGCAGCTCAGGGGTAGCGGAAAAACTGTTTTTT.

The V and J genes are TRBV5-4 and TRBJ2-3; D may be TRBD1 (5 bases). V lost 1 base and J 3 bases, leaving 6 bases between the germline ends. Germline CDR1 reads SGHNT; CDR2 reads YYREEE (reference sequence). This CDR3 region has 13 residues. The CDR3 loop is CASSLKGTDTQYF. The CDR3 bases are TGTGCCAGCAGCTTGAAGGGGACAGATACGCAGTATTTT.

This chain uses TRBV11-2 with TRBJ2-7, with D tentatively TRBD2 (5 bases). This CDR3 has 13 residues. V dropped 3 bases and J dropped 4 bases, with 10 bases sitting between them. In germline, CDR1 is SGHAT, CDR2 FQNNGV. The chain's CDR3 is CASSFREGYEQYF. The CDR3 DNA sequence: TGTGCCAGCAGCTTTCGAGAGGGATACGAGCAGTACTTC.

V gene TRBV19 combines with J gene TRBJ1-1; possibly TRBD1 for D (5 bases). Per the germline V gene, CDR1 is LNHDA and CDR2 is SQIVND (reference sequence). This CDR3 has 14 amino acids. V shed 5 bases and J shed 0 bases, with 10 bases lying between them. The CDR3 region is CASSPGLMNTEAFF. CDR3 bases: TGTGCCAGTAGTCCGGGACTCATGAACACTGAAGCTTTCTTT.

The V and J genes are TRBV18 and TRBJ1-4; 9 nucleotides match TRBD1. There are 15 residues in the CDR3. V shed 2 bases and J 6 bases; nucleotides not matched to a gene: 4. Per germline, CDR1 KGHSH and CDR2 LQKENI. CDR3 amino acids: CASSPFTGGDEKLFF. CDR3 sequence (DNA): TGTGCCAGCTCACCATTCACAGGGGGCGATGAAAAACTGTTTTTT.

This chain links TRBV24-1 with TRBJ2-7, with 8 bases fitting TRBD1. Unmatched junction bases numbered 3, after V lost 2 bases and J lost 4 bases. CDR1 KGHDR and CDR2 SFDVKD come from the germline V gene. The CDR3 covers 14 residues. In DNA form, the CDR3 reads TGTGCCACCAGTGATTCGGACAGGGCATACGAGCAGTACTTC. It translates to CATSDSDRAYEQYF.